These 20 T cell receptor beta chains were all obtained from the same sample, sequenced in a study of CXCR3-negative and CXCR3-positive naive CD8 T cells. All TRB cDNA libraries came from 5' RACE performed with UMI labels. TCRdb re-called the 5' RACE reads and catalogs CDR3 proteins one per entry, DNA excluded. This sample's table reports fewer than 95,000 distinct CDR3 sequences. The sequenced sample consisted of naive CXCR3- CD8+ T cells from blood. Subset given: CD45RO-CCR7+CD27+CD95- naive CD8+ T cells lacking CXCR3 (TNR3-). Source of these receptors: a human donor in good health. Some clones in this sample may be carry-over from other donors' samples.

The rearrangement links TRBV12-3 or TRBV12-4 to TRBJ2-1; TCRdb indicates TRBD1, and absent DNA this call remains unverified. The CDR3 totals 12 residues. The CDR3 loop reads CASSQGRDEQFF.

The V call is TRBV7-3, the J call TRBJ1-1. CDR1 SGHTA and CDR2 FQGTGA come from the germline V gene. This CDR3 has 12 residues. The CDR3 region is CASSRGGTEAFF. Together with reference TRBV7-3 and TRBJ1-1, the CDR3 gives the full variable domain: GAGVSQTPSNKVTEKGKYVELRCDPISGHTALYWYRQSLGQGPEFLIYFQGTGAADDSGLPNDRFFAVRPEGSVSTLKIQRTERGDSAVYLCASSRGGTEAFFGQGTRLTVV.

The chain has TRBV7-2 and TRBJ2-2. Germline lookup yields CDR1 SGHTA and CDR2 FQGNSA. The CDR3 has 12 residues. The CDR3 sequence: CASSFYPGELFF. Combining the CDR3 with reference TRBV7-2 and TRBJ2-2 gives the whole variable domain GAGVSQSPSNKVTEKGKDVELRCDPISGHTALYWYRQSLGQGLEFLIYFQGNSAPDKSGLPSDRFSAERTGGSVSTLTIQRTQQEDSAVYLCASSFYPGELFFGEGSRLTVL.

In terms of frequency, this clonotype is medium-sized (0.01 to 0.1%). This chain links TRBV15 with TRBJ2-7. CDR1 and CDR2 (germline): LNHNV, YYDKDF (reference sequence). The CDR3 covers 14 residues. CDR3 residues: CATSSEGITYEQYF.

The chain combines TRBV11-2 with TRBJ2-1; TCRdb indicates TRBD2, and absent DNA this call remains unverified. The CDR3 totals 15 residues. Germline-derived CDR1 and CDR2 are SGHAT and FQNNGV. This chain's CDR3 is CASTGELAGGDEQFF.

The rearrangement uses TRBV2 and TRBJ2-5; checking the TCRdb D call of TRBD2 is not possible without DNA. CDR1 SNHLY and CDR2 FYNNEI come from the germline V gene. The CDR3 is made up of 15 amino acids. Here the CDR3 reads CASSLLGTNQETQYF.

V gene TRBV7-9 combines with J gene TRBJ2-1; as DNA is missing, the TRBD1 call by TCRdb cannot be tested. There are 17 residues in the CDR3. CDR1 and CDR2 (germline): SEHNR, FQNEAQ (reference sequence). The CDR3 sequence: CASSLEQGAFGNNEQFF.

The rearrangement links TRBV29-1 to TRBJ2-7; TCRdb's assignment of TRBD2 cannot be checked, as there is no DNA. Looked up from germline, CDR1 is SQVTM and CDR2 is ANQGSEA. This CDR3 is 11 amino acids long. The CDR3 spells CSVDNSGLHFF.

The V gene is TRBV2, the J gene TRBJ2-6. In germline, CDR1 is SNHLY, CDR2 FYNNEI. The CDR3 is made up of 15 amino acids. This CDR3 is CASSLDSSGANVLTF.

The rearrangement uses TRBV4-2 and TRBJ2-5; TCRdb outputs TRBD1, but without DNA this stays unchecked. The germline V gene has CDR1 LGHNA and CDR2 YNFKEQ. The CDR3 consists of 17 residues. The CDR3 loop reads CASSPHETGGTMETQYF.

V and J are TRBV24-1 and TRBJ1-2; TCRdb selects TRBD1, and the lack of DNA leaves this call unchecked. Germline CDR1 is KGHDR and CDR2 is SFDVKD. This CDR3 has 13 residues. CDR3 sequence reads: CAQSIQSGYGYTF.

CDR3 amino acids: CASSQDFEGALAKNIQYF. The chain links TRBV4-3 to TRBJ2-4; as DNA is missing, the TRBD1 call by TCRdb cannot be tested. The CDR3 is 18 residues long. In germline, CDR1 is LGHNA, CDR2 YSLEER.

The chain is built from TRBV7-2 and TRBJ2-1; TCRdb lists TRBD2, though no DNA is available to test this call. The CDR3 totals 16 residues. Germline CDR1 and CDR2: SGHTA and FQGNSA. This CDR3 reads CASSSPPGLALNEQFF.

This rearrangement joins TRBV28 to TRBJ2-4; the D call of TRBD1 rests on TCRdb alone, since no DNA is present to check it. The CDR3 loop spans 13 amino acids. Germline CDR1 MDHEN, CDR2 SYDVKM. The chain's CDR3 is CASGGPGENIQYF.

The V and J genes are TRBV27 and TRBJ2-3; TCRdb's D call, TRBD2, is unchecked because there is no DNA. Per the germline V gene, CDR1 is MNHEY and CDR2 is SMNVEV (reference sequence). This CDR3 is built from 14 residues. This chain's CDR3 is CASSFLAGGDTQYF.

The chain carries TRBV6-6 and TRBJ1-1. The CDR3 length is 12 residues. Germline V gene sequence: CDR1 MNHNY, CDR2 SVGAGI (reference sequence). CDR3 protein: CASSPGNTEAFF.

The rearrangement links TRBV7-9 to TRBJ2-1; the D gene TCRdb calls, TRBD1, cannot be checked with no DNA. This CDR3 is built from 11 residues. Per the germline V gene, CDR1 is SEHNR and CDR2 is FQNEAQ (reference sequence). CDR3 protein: CASSLGPGQFF. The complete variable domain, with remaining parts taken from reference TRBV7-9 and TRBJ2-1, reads DTGVSQNPRHKITKRGQNVTFRCDPISEHNRLYWYRQTLGQGPEFLTYFQNEAQLEKSRLLSDRFSAERPKGSFSTLEIQRTEQGDSAMYLCASSLGPGQFFGPGTRLTVL.

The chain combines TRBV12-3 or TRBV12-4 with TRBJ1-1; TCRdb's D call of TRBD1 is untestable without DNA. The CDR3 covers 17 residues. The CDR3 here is CASSLLPGPGSATEAFF.

CDR3 loop: CASSLTGGASYEQYF. The rearrangement links TRBV7-3 to TRBJ2-7; with no DNA, the TCRdb D assignment of TRBD1 cannot be verified. The CDR3 consists of 15 residues. The germline V gene has CDR1 SGHTA and CDR2 FQGTGA. Drawing the rest from reference TRBV7-3 and TRBJ2-7, the complete variable domain is GAGVSQTPSNKVTEKGKYVELRCDPISGHTALYWYRQSLGQGPEFLIYFQGTGAADDSGLPNDRFFAVRPEGSVSTLKIQRTERGDSAVYLCASSLTGGASYEQYFGPGTRLTVT.

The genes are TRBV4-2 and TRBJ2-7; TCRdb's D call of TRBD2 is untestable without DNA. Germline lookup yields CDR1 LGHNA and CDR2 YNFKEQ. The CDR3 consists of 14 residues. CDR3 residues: CASSQDWSSAEQYF.